This TCR beta chain comes out of a study of blood T cells in healthy people across ages. Next came a second PCR, run for about 7 to 12 cycles, which used a sample-barcoded 5' primer along with a J-beta primer mix. A single record per CDR3 protein comes from TCRdb applying MiXCR to the 5' RACE reads. The sample shows some 760,000 distinct CDR3 sequences, roughly 25% of them seen only once. V trimming: 1 base; J trimming: 5 bases; junction bases outside the gene matches: 10. The CDR3 is 16 amino acids. Germline assignment: CDR1 DFQATT and CDR2 SNEGSKA (reference sequence). This same sample was also taken into another study, of T cells of mothers and their children.

This chain connects TRBV20-1 to TRBJ2-2; 7 bases agree with TRBD1. Sequencing was performed on blood. The sequence derives from a boy younger than 18 in good health. The CDR3 DNA sequence: TGCAGTGCTAGAGGGCACAGGACAGGTGTTACCGGGGAGCTGTTTTTT. It codes for CSARGHRTGVTGELFF.